Listed below are T cell receptor beta chains from one sample, sequenced in a study of T cell changes during pregnancy in multiple sclerosis. Measured with immunoSEQ multiplex PCR; TCRdb has only the in-frame clones, and not every one. The table has 45,000 to 55,000 clones, roughly 92% seen once. The starting material was CD4+ T cells from peripheral blood mononuclear cells, obtained in the second trimester of pregnancy. The receptors originated from a female donor in good health, enrolled as a control in a pregnancy study. Both conserved end residues are part of each CDR3. Each record gives: CDR3 DNA, CDR3 protein, V gene, J gene, clone size, D gene. The D gene is left open where the match is weak. Rows give clone size only sometimes, using once, few, many, or a class for an expanded clone.

CDR3 DNA: TGCGCCAGCAGGCCCCAAGGGACAGGTTTTGAAGCTTTCTTT
CDR3 protein: CASRPQGTGFEAFF
V gene: TRBV4-3
J gene: TRBJ1-1
clone size: -
D gene: TRBD1

CDR3 DNA: TGTGCCAGCAGCTTAATGGGGACAGGGCTGGATGAGCAGTTCTTC
CDR3 protein: CASSLMGTGLDEQFF
V gene: TRBV7-3
J gene: TRBJ2-1
clone size: -
D gene: TRBD1

CDR3 DNA: TGCGCCAGCAGCTTTGGGGCTTGCGTCCGGGAGGATACGCAGTATTTT
CDR3 protein: CASSFGACVREDTQYF
V gene: TRBV23-1
J gene: TRBJ2-3
clone size: -
D gene: -

CDR3 DNA: TGTGCCTGGTCCCTGGGGACAGGGATCAAAAACATTCAGTACTTC
CDR3 protein: CAWSLGTGIKNIQYF
V gene: TRBV30
J gene: TRBJ2-4
clone size: -
D gene: TRBD1

CDR3 DNA: TGTGCCAGCAGCTCCCTATCGAATTCACCCCTCCACTTT
CDR3 protein: CASSSLSNSPLHF
V gene: TRBV5-5
J gene: TRBJ1-6
clone size: -
D gene: -

CDR3 DNA: TGTGCCAGCAGTAAGGGACTAGCGGTCTACAATGAGCAGTTCTTC
CDR3 protein: CASSKGLAVYNEQFF
V gene: TRBV6-6
J gene: TRBJ2-1
clone size: -
D gene: TRBD2

CDR3 DNA: TGCGCCAGCAGCCCCGACGGGGGGGCAGGTGAAGCTTTCTTT
CDR3 protein: CASSPDGGAGEAFF
V gene: TRBV5-1
J gene: TRBJ1-1
clone size: -
D gene: -

CDR3 DNA: TGTGCCAGCAGCCCGCGAGGGAGCGGCGGGGAGCTGTTTTTT
CDR3 protein: CASSPRGSGGELFF
V gene: TRBV6-4
J gene: TRBJ2-2
clone size: -
D gene: -

CDR3 DNA: TGTGCCAGCAGTGGAGAGCCGCGGCAGCCCCAGCATTTT
CDR3 protein: CASSGEPRQPQHF
V gene: TRBV6-1
J gene: TRBJ1-5
clone size: -
D gene: -

CDR3 DNA: TGTGCCAGCAGCTTAGGCCTAGCGGGAGAGACCCAGTACTTC
CDR3 protein: CASSLGLAGETQYF
V gene: TRBV7-6
J gene: TRBJ2-5
clone size: once
D gene: TRBD2

CDR3 DNA: TGTGCCAGCTCACCTCTGGTTGGGCCTGTGTGGAACACTGAAGCTTTCTTT
CDR3 protein: CASSPLVGPVWNTEAFF
V gene: TRBV18
J gene: TRBJ1-1
clone size: -
D gene: -

CDR3 DNA: TGTGCCAGCAGTTACTCGACTAGGGGTAATCAGCCCCAGCATTTT
CDR3 protein: CASSYSTRGNQPQHF
V gene: TRBV6-5
J gene: TRBJ1-5
clone size: -
D gene: -

CDR3 DNA: TGTGCCAGCAGTAAGTCGTGGACAGCAACTGAAAAACTGTTTTTT
CDR3 protein: CASSKSWTATEKLFF
V gene: TRBV9
J gene: TRBJ1-4
clone size: -
D gene: -

CDR3 DNA: TGCGCCAGCAGGCGCGGGGTCGGTCAGCCCCAGCATTTT
CDR3 protein: CASRRGVGQPQHF
V gene: TRBV4-1
J gene: TRBJ1-5
clone size: once
D gene: -

CDR3 DNA: TGTGCCATCAGTGACGCCGGGATGGGCTCCTACAATGAGCAGTTCTTC
CDR3 protein: CAISDAGMGSYNEQFF
V gene: TRBV10-3
J gene: TRBJ2-1
clone size: -
D gene: -